These 7 T cell receptor beta chains were sequenced from one sample in a study of T-cell reconstitution after alpha-beta-depleted transplantation in children. This sample's TCRbeta library carried unique molecular identifier barcodes. One entry per CDR3 protein results from TCRdb running MiXCR on the PCR reads. The sample has 240,000 or so distinct CDR3 sequences; around 7.5% are singletons. The material was PBMCs, mostly from graft donor cells, obtained 180 days after TCRalphabeta/CD19-depleted stem cell transplant. These TCRs come from a male patient younger than 18 who had a stem cell transplant for acute lymphoblastic leukemia, so the T cells may come from the graft donor.

This clonotype appeared many times. This chain uses TRBV7-2 with TRBJ2-5; no clear D. V was trimmed by 5 bases and J by 7 bases, leaving 8 bases between them. Germline CDR1 reads SGHTA; CDR2 reads FQGNSA. The CDR3 is 11 residues long. The CDR3 DNA sequence: TGTGCCAGCAGCCTACAGAGGACCCAGTACTTC. This translates into CASSLQRTQYF.

This clonotype showed up many times. The chain has TRBV20-1 and TRBJ2-3; perhaps D is TRBD1 or TRBD2 (5 bases each). The CDR3 is 14 residues long. Trimming removed 3 bases from V and 4 bases from J, with 14 bases in between. The germline V gene has CDR1 DFQATT and CDR2 SNEGSKA (reference sequence). Written as DNA, the CDR3 is TGCAGTGCTAGTTTGAAGGGGACGGCAGATACGCAGTATTTT. Translating gives CSASLKGTADTQYF.

This clonotype came up many times. The chain links TRBV24-1 to TRBJ2-5; D is uncertain. Trimming removed 8 bases from V and 4 bases from J, with 10 bases in between. CDR1 is KGHDR and CDR2 is SFDVKD in the germline V gene. CDR3 size: 12 residues. The CDR3 region is CATKAPRETQYF. The CDR3 bases are TGTGCCACCAAGGCCCCTCGAGAGACCCAGTACTTC.

This clonotype was detected ten times or more. The J gene is TRBJ1-5, the V gene TRBV7-9; D may be TRBD1 (6 bases). This CDR3 has 14 residues. The germline V gene has CDR1 SEHNR and CDR2 FQNEAQ (reference sequence). The ends were cut back, 5 bases at V and 6 bases at J, with 14 bases in the middle. The CDR3 region has the DNA TGTGCCAGCAGCAGGGGGGGCGGGATTCAGCCCCAGCATTTT. Its translation is CASSRGGGIQPQHF.

This clonotype was seen ten or more times. The rearrangement uses TRBV20-1 and TRBJ2-6; D not resolved. V lost 0 bases and J lost 0, with 9 bases in between. The length of the CDR3 is 16 residues. CDR1 is DFQATT and CDR2 is SNEGSKA in the germline V gene (reference sequence). The CDR3 region is CSARDRALSGANVLTF. As DNA, the CDR3 is TGCAGTGCTAGAGATAGGGCTCTCTCTGGGGCCAACGTCCTGACTTTC.

About this clonotype itself: A much larger clone lies a single base off, so this may be a read error. V and J are TRBV9 and TRBJ2-4; TRBD1 aligns across 7 bases. CDR3 length: 11 amino acids. Germline loops: CDR1 SGDLS, CDR2 YYNGEE. V gave up 4 bases and J gave up 13 bases; unmatched junction bases: 5. CDR3 coding DNA: TGTGCCAGCAGCTACGACAGGGTACAGTACTTC. Its translation: CASSYDRVQYF.

At least ten counts were recorded for this clonotype. The chain has TRBV12-3 or TRBV12-4 and TRBJ2-7; tentatively, D is TRBD2 (6 bases). Between the trimmed V and J ends, which lost 6 bases and 2 bases, there was a span of 11 bases. The CDR3 sequence is 13 residues long. Here the CDR3 DNA reads TGTGCCAGCAGCCCTCGACTAGCCTACGAGCAGTACTTC. As protein: CASSPRLAYEQYF.